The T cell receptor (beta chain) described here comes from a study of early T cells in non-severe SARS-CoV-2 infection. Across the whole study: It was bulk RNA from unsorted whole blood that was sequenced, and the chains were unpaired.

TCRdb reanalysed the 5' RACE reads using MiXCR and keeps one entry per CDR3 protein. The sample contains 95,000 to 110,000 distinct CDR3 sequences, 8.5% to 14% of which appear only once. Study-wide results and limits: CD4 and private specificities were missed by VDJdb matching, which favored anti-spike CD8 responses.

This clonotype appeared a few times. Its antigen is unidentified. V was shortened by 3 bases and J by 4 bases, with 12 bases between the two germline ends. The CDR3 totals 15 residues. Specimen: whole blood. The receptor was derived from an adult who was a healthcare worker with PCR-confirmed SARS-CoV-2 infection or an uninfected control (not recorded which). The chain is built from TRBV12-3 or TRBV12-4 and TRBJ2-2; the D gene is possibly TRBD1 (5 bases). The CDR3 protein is CASSLRTPSTGELFF. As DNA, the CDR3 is TGTGCCAGCAGTTTGCGGACACCCTCCACCGGGGAGCTGTTTTTT.